A selection of T cell receptor beta chains follows, all from one sample in a study of shared clonotypes between healthy human individuals. Generated by immunoSEQ multiplex PCR, the TCRdb table keeps only in-frame clones and is missing some. The sample lists approximately 1.9 million clones; 85% to 95% were seen once. Sequencing was carried out using naive CD8+ T cells from PBMCs. Receptor source: a man between 18 and 29 years old in good health. Some clones in this sample may be carry-over from other donors' samples. CDR3s include the opening cysteine and the closing phenylalanine or tryptophan. Fields, in order: J gene, V gene, clone size, D gene, CDR3 DNA, CDR3 protein. The D gene is left open where the match is weak. Expanded clones are given a class, and other clones once, few, many or no size at all.

J gene: TRBJ1-2; V gene: TRBV28; clone size: -; D gene: -; CDR3 DNA: TGTGCCAGCAAGGCGGGGGCAGTATATGCCTATGGCTACACCTTC; CDR3 protein: CASKAGAVYAYGYTF
J gene: TRBJ1-1; V gene: TRBV19; clone size: -; D gene: -; CDR3 DNA: TGTGCCACGCAACGGGGATTGAACACTGAAGCTTTCTTT; CDR3 protein: CATQRGLNTEAFF
J gene: TRBJ2-7; V gene: TRBV27; clone size: once; D gene: -; CDR3 DNA: TGTGCCAGCAGTTTACCGGGAGCAAGCTCCTACGAGCAGTACTTC; CDR3 protein: CASSLPGASSYEQYF
J gene: TRBJ2-1; V gene: TRBV4-1; clone size: -; D gene: -; CDR3 DNA: TGCGCCAGCAGCCAATCCGCGGCAAGGGTTGGGAACATCGGGGTTAGCAATGAGCAGTTCTTC; CDR3 protein: CASSQSAARVGNIGVSNEQFF
J gene: TRBJ2-2; V gene: TRBV29-1; clone size: -; D gene: -; CDR3 DNA: TGCAGCGCCGCCCTTTTAGCGCCCGGGGAGCTGTTTTTT; CDR3 protein: CSAALLAPGELFF
J gene: TRBJ1-2; V gene: TRBV29-1; clone size: -; D gene: TRBD1; CDR3 DNA: TGCAGCACGCTAGGGGCAGGGGGCTATAATGGCTACACCTTC; CDR3 protein: CSTLGAGGYNGYTF
J gene: TRBJ1-1; V gene: TRBV10-3; clone size: few; D gene: -; CDR3 DNA: TGTGCCATCAGTGATATGAACACTGAAGCTTTCTTT; CDR3 protein: CAISDMNTEAFF
J gene: TRBJ2-3; V gene: TRBV9; clone size: -; D gene: -; CDR3 DNA: TGTGCCAGCAGCGTAGCTGCAGGGCCCCCAGATACGCAGTATTTT; CDR3 protein: CASSVAAGPPDTQYF
J gene: TRBJ2-4; V gene: TRBV5-6; clone size: once; D gene: -; CDR3 DNA: TGTGCCAGCAGCCGCGGTACCCACATTCAGTACTTC; CDR3 protein: CASSRGTHIQYF
J gene: TRBJ1-6; V gene: TRBV7-9; clone size: -; D gene: -; CDR3 DNA: TGTGCCAGCAGCTTCGGTGGTTCCTATAATTCACCCCTCCACTTT; CDR3 protein: CASSFGGSYNSPLHF
J gene: TRBJ2-5; V gene: TRBV6-5; clone size: -; D gene: TRBD1; CDR3 DNA: TGTGCCAGCGGGGGCAGGGGGCAAGAGACCCAGTACTTC; CDR3 protein: CASGGRGQETQYF
J gene: TRBJ2-7; V gene: TRBV6-1; clone size: -; D gene: TRBD2; CDR3 DNA: TGTGCCAGCAGTGTTGTAGCGGGGTCTGTGGACGAGCAGTACTTC; CDR3 protein: CASSVVAGSVDEQYF
J gene: TRBJ2-3; V gene: TRBV13; clone size: -; D gene: TRBD1; CDR3 DNA: TGTGCCAGCAGCCCTGGACAGGGGGGCCTAGATACGCAGTATTTT; CDR3 protein: CASSPGQGGLDTQYF
J gene: TRBJ1-6; V gene: TRBV7-9; clone size: -; D gene: TRBD1; CDR3 DNA: TGTGCCAGCAGCTTAACCGCCGACAGGGGGAATTCACCCCTCCACTTT; CDR3 protein: CASSLTADRGNSPLHF
J gene: TRBJ1-2; V gene: TRBV27; clone size: -; D gene: TRBD1; CDR3 DNA: TGTGCCAGCAGCGGAACAGGGGAGATAGACTATGGCTACACCTTC; CDR3 protein: CASSGTGEIDYGYTF
J gene: TRBJ2-3; V gene: TRBV28; clone size: -; D gene: -; CDR3 DNA: TGTGCCAGCAGTTTATGGTCGGAACCTAGCACAGATACGCAGTATTTT; CDR3 protein: CASSLWSEPSTDTQYF
J gene: TRBJ2-6; V gene: TRBV2; clone size: once; D gene: -; CDR3 DNA: TGTGCCAGCAGTGATAGGAGGGGAACCAACGTCCTGACTTTC; CDR3 protein: CASSDRRGTNVLTF
J gene: TRBJ1-2; V gene: TRBV2; clone size: once; D gene: -; CDR3 DNA: TGTGCCAGCAGAGCCCAGGGGTACAACTATGGCTACACCTTC; CDR3 protein: CASRAQGYNYGYTF
J gene: TRBJ2-4; V gene: TRBV4-3; clone size: -; D gene: TRBD2; CDR3 DNA: TGCGCCAGCAGCCAAGTAAGGGAGGGCCCTGAGGGATGGATTCAGTACTTC; CDR3 protein: CASSQVREGPEGWIQYF
J gene: TRBJ1-1; V gene: TRBV5-6; clone size: -; D gene: -; CDR3 DNA: TGTGCCAGCAGCTTTCTGTCTCGAGATATGAACACTGAAGCTTTCTTT; CDR3 protein: CASSFLSRDMNTEAFF
J gene: TRBJ2-5; V gene: TRBV27; clone size: -; D gene: -; CDR3 DNA: TGTGCCAGCAGTCCGGGATCCAGGGGCCGGGAGACCCAGTACTTC; CDR3 protein: CASSPGSRGRETQYF
J gene: TRBJ2-1; V gene: TRBV30; clone size: -; D gene: -; CDR3 DNA: TGTGCCTGGATAAACGGGAGAATCAATGAGCAGTTCTTC; CDR3 protein: CAWINGRINEQFF
J gene: TRBJ2-1; V gene: TRBV29-1; clone size: -; D gene: -; CDR3 DNA: TGCAGCGCACAAATAAGAGGACTCTACAATGAGCAGTTCTTC; CDR3 protein: CSAQIRGLYNEQFF
J gene: TRBJ2-7; V gene: TRBV27; clone size: -; D gene: -; CDR3 DNA: TGTGCCAGCAGTTACCTTCAGGGATACAGCTACGAGCAGTACTTC; CDR3 protein: CASSYLQGYSYEQYF
J gene: TRBJ2-7; V gene: TRBV7-9; clone size: -; D gene: TRBD2; CDR3 DNA: TGTGCCAGCAGCCCGACTAGCGGGCTTGCCACCTACGAGCAGTACTTC; CDR3 protein: CASSPTSGLATYEQYF
J gene: TRBJ2-6; V gene: TRBV5-6; clone size: -; D gene: -; CDR3 DNA: TGTGCCAGCAGTCCGCCCGGATCTGGGGCCAACGTCCTGACTTTC; CDR3 protein: CASSPPGSGANVLTF
J gene: TRBJ2-2; V gene: TRBV7-9; clone size: -; D gene: -; CDR3 DNA: TGTGCCAGCAGCTTCAGGGGAACCGGGGAGCTGTTTTTT; CDR3 protein: CASSFRGTGELFF
J gene: TRBJ2-1; V gene: TRBV19; clone size: -; D gene: TRBD2; CDR3 DNA: TGTGCCAGTCAAAAAGCGGGAGTCTACAATGAGCAGTTCTTC; CDR3 protein: CASQKAGVYNEQFF
J gene: TRBJ1-5; V gene: TRBV4-1; clone size: -; D gene: TRBD1; CDR3 DNA: TGCGCCAGCAGCCACGGGACAGGGAAGCCCCAGCATTTT; CDR3 protein: CASSHGTGKPQHF
J gene: TRBJ2-1; V gene: TRBV9; clone size: -; D gene: -; CDR3 DNA: TGTGCCAGCAGCGTAGATAGCGGTTCCTACAATGAGCAGTTCTTC; CDR3 protein: CASSVDSGSYNEQFF
J gene: TRBJ2-7; V gene: TRBV27; clone size: -; D gene: -; CDR3 DNA: TGTGCCAGCAGCCTCAGCGGACAGACCGCCGCCTACGAGCAGTACTTC; CDR3 protein: CASSLSGQTAAYEQYF
J gene: TRBJ1-1; V gene: TRBV2; clone size: -; D gene: TRBD1; CDR3 DNA: TGTGCCAGCAGGGACAGGGGTCGTTACGGGAACACTGAAGCTTTCTTT; CDR3 protein: CASRDRGRYGNTEAFF
J gene: TRBJ1-5; V gene: TRBV6-4; clone size: -; D gene: TRBD1; CDR3 DNA: TGTGCCAGCAGTGAACGGACAGGGGTCGGTCCAAGCAATCAGCCCCAGCATTTT; CDR3 protein: CASSERTGVGPSNQPQHF
J gene: TRBJ2-1; V gene: TRBV30; clone size: -; D gene: -; CDR3 DNA: TGTGCCTGGATTGGTTTCCTCCCCACCTCCTACAATGAGCAGTTCTTC; CDR3 protein: CAWIGFLPTSYNEQFF
J gene: TRBJ2-1; V gene: TRBV4-1; clone size: once; D gene: -; CDR3 DNA: TGCGCCAGCAGCCAAGATCGGCCTATTGGAAATGAGCAGTTCTTC; CDR3 protein: CASSQDRPIGNEQFF
J gene: TRBJ1-3; V gene: TRBV11-2; clone size: -; D gene: TRBD1; CDR3 DNA: TGTGCCAGCAGCACCCGGACAGGAGCAACGCCCTTGGGAAACACCATATATTTT; CDR3 protein: CASSTRTGATPLGNTIYF